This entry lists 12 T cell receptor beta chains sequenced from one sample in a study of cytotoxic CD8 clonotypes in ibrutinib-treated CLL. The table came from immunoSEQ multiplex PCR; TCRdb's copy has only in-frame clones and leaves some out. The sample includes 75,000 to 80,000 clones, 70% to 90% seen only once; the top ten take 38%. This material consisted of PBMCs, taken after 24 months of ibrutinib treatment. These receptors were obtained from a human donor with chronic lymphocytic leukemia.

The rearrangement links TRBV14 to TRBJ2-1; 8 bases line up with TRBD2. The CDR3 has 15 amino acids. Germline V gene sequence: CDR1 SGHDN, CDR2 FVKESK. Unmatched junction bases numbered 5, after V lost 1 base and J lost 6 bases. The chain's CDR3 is CASSQAAGGFNEQFF. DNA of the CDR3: TGTGCCAGCAGCCAAGCCGCGGGAGGATTCAATGAGCAGTTCTTC.

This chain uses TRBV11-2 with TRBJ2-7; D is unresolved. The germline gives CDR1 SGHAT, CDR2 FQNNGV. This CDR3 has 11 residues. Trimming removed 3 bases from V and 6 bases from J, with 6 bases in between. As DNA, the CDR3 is TGTGCCAGCAGCTTGGGGTCCGAGCAGTACTTC. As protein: CASSLGSEQYF.

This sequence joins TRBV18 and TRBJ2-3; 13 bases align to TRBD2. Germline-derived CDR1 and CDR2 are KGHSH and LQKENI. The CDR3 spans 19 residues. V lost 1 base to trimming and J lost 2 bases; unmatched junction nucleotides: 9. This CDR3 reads CASSPLSPGLAGLTDTQYF. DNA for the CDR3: TGTGCCAGCTCACCACTTTCTCCGGGACTAGCGGGGCTCACAGATACGCAGTATTTT.

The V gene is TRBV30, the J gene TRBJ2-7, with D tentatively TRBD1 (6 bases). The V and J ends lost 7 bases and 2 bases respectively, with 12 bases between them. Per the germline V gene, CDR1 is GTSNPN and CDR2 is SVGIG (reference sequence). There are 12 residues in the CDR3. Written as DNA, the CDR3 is TGTGCCTACAGGGAAGGGACCTACGAGCAGTACTTC. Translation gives CAYREGTYEQYF.

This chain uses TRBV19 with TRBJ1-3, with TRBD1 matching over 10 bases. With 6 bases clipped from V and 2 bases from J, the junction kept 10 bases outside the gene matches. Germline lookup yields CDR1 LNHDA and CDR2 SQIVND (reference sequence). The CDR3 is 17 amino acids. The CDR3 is CASSGRPGQGTGNTIYF. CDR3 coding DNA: TGTGCCAGTAGCGGGCGCCCGGGACAGGGGACTGGAAACACCATATATTTT.

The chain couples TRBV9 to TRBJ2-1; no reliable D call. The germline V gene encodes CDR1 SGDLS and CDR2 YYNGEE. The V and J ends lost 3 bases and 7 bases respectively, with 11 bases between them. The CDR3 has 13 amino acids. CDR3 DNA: TGTGCCAGCAGCGCTCCCTCGGTAAATGAGCAGTTCTTC. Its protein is CASSAPSVNEQFF.

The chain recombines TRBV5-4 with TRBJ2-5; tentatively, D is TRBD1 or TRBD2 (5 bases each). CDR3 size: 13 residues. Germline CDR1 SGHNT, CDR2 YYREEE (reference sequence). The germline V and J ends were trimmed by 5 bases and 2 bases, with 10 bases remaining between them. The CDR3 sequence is CASRPRGQETQYF. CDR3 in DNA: TGTGCCAGCAGGCCGAGGGGTCAAGAGACCCAGTACTTC. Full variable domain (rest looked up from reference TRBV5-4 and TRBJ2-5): ETGVTQSPTHLIKTRGQQVTLRCSSQSGHNTVSWYQQALGQGPQFIFQYYREEENGRGNFPPRFSGLQFPNYSSELNVNALELDDSALYLCASRPRGQETQYFGPGTRLLVL.

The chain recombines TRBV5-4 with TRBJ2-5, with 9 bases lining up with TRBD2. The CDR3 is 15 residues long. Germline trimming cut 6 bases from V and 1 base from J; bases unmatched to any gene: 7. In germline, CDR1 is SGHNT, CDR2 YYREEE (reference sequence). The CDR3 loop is CASTPSGERQETQYF. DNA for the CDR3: TGTGCCAGCACCCCTAGCGGGGAACGCCAAGAGACCCAGTACTTC.

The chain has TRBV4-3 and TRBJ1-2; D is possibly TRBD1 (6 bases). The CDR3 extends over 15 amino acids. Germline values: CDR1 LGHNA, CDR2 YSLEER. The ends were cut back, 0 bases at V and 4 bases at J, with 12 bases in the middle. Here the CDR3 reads CASSQDTGPGYGYTF. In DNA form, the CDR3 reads TGCGCCAGCAGCCAAGATACAGGGCCGGGCTATGGCTACACCTTC.

DNA for the CDR3: TGTGCCAGCAGCTTAGATCTTAACTTGCACTATGGCTACACCTTC. Translated: CASSLDLNLHYGYTF. V gene TRBV11-3 combines with J gene TRBJ1-2; D uncertain. Trimming removed 0 bases at V and 3 bases at J, with 11 bases between. From germline, CDR1 is SGHNT and CDR2 YENEEA. The CDR3 runs to 15 residues.

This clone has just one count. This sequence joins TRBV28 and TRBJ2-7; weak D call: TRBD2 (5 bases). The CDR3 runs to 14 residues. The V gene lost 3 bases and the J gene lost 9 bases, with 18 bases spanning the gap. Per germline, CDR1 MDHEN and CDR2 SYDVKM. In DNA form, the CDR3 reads TGTGCCAGCAGTTTTCTCAGCTCCTACGAGGGGCAGTACTTC. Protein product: CASSFLSSYEGQYF.

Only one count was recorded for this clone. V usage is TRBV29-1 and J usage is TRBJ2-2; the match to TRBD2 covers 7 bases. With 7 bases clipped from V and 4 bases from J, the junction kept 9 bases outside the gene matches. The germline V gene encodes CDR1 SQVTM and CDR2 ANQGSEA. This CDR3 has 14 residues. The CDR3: CSARPGEGTGELFF. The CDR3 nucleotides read TGCAGCGCCCGGCCCGGGGAGGGCACCGGGGAGCTGTTTTTT.